The entry below gives a single T cell receptor beta chain sequence along with its context. TCRdb's copy holds only in-frame clones and misses some; the assay was immunoSEQ multiplex PCR. The data show 150,000 or so clones, about 89% seen once. These data are taken from a study of cytomegalovirus exposure and HLA in healthy donors. The clonotype was recovered from a man aged 18 to 29 in good health and CMV-seropositive. The specimen sequenced was PBMCs.

DNA for the CDR3: TGTGCCAGCAGCCGCGGGATTAGCGGGGGGGACAATGAGCAGTTCTTC. Protein sequence: CASSRGISGGDNEQFF. V is TRBV9 and J is TRBJ2-1; TRBD2 matches 11 bases. The CDR3 loop spans 16 amino acids. V shed 4 bases and J 5 bases; nucleotides not matched to a gene: 8. CDR1 and CDR2 (germline): SGDLS, YYNGEE.